Listed here are 25 T cell receptor beta chains from one sample, sequenced in a study of graft-versus-host responses after intestinal transplantation. Assay: immunoSEQ multiplex PCR; the TCRdb copy retains only in-frame clones and omits some. The repertoire holds tens of thousands of clones, with about 95% as singletons. Antigens of these TCRs are unknown. The sequenced sample was unstimulated CD8+ T cells sorted from spleen or lymph node cells, obtained before transplant. These receptors were obtained from a human donor who was the organ donor for an intestinal transplant.

The chain links TRBV6-1 to TRBJ1-2; D gene unclear. Trimming took 2 bases from V and 10 from J, leaving 17 bases between them. This CDR3 spans 14 amino acids. The germline gives CDR1 MNHNS, CDR2 SASEGT. DNA of the CDR3: TGTGCCAGCAGTGAACGGAATAGGGAGTACTACTACACCTTC. Protein: CASSERNREYYYTF.

This clone was detected once. The V gene is TRBV2, the J gene TRBJ2-7; the D gene could be TRBD1 or TRBD2 (5 bases each). V gave up 0 bases and J gave up 7 bases, with 19 bases separating them. The CDR3 loop spans 16 amino acids. From germline, CDR1 is SNHLY and CDR2 FYNNEI. The CDR3 nucleotides read TGTGCCAGCAGTGAAGCGCTTGGGCAGGGTCGGGGAGAGCAGTACTTC. Translated: CASSEALGQGRGEQYF.

This clone was seen just once. The chain is built from TRBV6-5 and TRBJ2-3, with D perhaps being TRBD1 or TRBD2 (5 bases each). This CDR3 has 14 amino acids. V was cut by 7 bases and J by 3 bases, with 14 bases left in between. Germline CDR1 MNHEY, CDR2 SVGAGI. The CDR3 spells CASTPGPTTDTQYF. CDR3 bases: TGTGCCAGCACCCCGGGACCTACTACAGATACGCAGTATTTT.

The V gene is TRBV11-3, the J gene TRBJ1-6, with TRBD1 matching 8 bases. The V gene's germline CDR1 is SGHNT and CDR2 YENEEA. V lost 4 bases, J lost 9 bases, and 2 bases stayed unmatched. The CDR3 contains 13 residues. CDR3 DNA sequence: TGTGCCAGCAGCTATGGACAGGGTTCACCCCTCCACTTT. It translates to CASSYGQGSPLHF.

This clone was recorded only once. This chain links TRBV5-1 with TRBJ2-3, with TRBD1 as a possible D gene (5 bases). Per germline, CDR1 SGHRS and CDR2 YFSETQ. CDR3 length: 18 amino acids. V dropped 4 bases and J dropped 0 bases, with 21 bases sitting between them. CDR3 protein: CASSTHLRTSSSTDTQYF. CDR3 DNA: TGCGCCAGCAGCACCCACTTAAGGACATCCTCTAGCACAGATACGCAGTATTTT.

The V gene is TRBV7-9, the J gene TRBJ2-7; 11 nucleotides match TRBD2. Germline-derived CDR1 and CDR2 are SEHNR and FQNEAQ (reference sequence). This CDR3 region has 14 residues. V lost 2 bases and J lost 7; bases outside the gene matches: 4. CDR3 DNA: TGTGCCAGCAGCTTATCACTAGCGGGGGTAGAGCAGTACTTC. Translation gives CASSLSLAGVEQYF.

This chain links TRBV28 with TRBJ2-7; D may match TRBD1 or TRBD2 (7 bases each). CDR1 MDHEN and CDR2 SYDVKM come from the germline V gene. With 5 bases removed from V and 1 base from J, the gap between germline ends came to 12 bases. CDR3 length equals 14 residues. The CDR3 nucleotides are TGTGCCAGCAGTGACAGGGAGGGTTCCTACGAGCAGTACTTC. It translates to CASSDREGSYEQYF.

J is TRBJ1-5 and V is TRBV19; 7 nucleotides align to TRBD1. The length of the CDR3 is 14 residues. CDR1 is LNHDA, CDR2 SQIVND, per germline (reference sequence). The V and J ends lost 6 bases and 4 bases, in that order; junction bases with no gene match: 6. The DNA for the CDR3 is TGTGCCAGTAGCGGACAGGTTGGGAATCAGCCCCAGCATTTT. Its protein is CASSGQVGNQPQHF.

V gene TRBV29-1 combines with J gene TRBJ2-4, with TRBD2 matching 7 bases. CDR1 and CDR2 (germline): SQVTM, ANQGSEA. The CDR3 runs to 13 residues. V lost 6 bases and J lost 3; bases outside the gene matches: 5. The CDR3 region has the DNA TGCAGCGTAGGCGGGGGAGGCAAAAACATTCAGTACTTC. It codes for CSVGGGGKNIQYF.

The V call is TRBV6-5, the J call TRBJ1-2; D unresolved. This CDR3 spans 14 amino acids. Trimming took 1 base from V and 2 from J, leaving 8 bases between them. The germline gives CDR1 MNHEY, CDR2 SVGAGI. CDR3 residues: CASSYYPQNYGYTF. In nucleotides, the CDR3 is TGTGCCAGCAGTTACTACCCGCAAAACTATGGCTACACCTTC.

The rearrangement uses TRBV25-1 and TRBJ1-4; 10 nucleotides agree with TRBD1. The germline gives CDR1 MGHDK, CDR2 SYGVNS. This CDR3 comprises 14 residues. J gave up 6 bases and V 5 bases, and 3 bases lay outside the gene matches. CDR3 DNA: TGTGCCAGCAGTCCGGGGACAGGGGATGAAAAACTGTTTTTT. The encoded protein is CASSPGTGDEKLFF.

V is TRBV29-1 and J is TRBJ2-5; no definite D call. This CDR3 is 15 amino acids long. Germline V gives CDR1 SQVTM, CDR2 ANQGSEA. The V gene lost 4 bases and the J gene lost 5 bases, with 20 bases spanning the gap. CDR3 protein: CSVVGSPHVEETQYF. CDR3 DNA: TGCAGCGTTGTTGGTAGTCCCCACGTTGAGGAGACCCAGTACTTC.

The chain has TRBV19 and TRBJ1-6; no reliable D call. The CDR3 spans 9 residues. Per the germline V gene, CDR1 is LNHDA and CDR2 is SQIVND (reference sequence). V shed 11 bases and J shed 9 bases, with 5 bases lying between them. The CDR3, as DNA: TGTGCCGGAACTTCACCCCTCCACTTT. Its translation is CAGTSPLHF. Variable domain in full (rest from reference TRBV19 and TRBJ1-6): DGGITQSPKYLFRKEGQNVTLSCEQNLNHDAMYWYRQDPGQGLRLIYYSQIVNDFQKGDIAEGYSVSREKKESFPLTVTSAQKNPTAFYLCAGTSPLHFGNGTRLTVT.

J is TRBJ2-2 and V is TRBV6-5; D might be TRBD2 (7 bases). V was shortened by 2 bases and J by 4 bases, with 11 bases between the two germline ends. Per germline, CDR1 MNHEY and CDR2 SVGAGI. CDR3 length: 15 residues. CDR3 region: CASSYHRGATGELFF. The CDR3 DNA reads as TGTGCCAGCAGTTACCATCGGGGGGCCACCGGGGAGCTGTTTTTT.

This sequence joins TRBV30 and TRBJ2-3; D not certain. Trimming removed 2 bases from V and 2 bases from J, with 8 bases in between. CDR3 length: 13 residues. CDR1 and CDR2 from the germline V gene are GTSNPN and SVGIG (reference sequence). CDR3 region: CAWSSHPTDTQYF. CDR3 coding DNA: TGTGCCTGGAGTTCGCACCCCACAGATACGCAGTATTTT.

The chain has TRBV9 and TRBJ2-3, with D possibly called TRBD1 or TRBD2 (5 bases each). The ends were cut back, 2 bases at V and 6 bases at J, with 7 bases in the middle. The length of the CDR3 is 12 residues. Looked up from germline, CDR1 is SGDLS and CDR2 is YYNGEE. The CDR3 sequence is CASSVGVDTQYF. For the CDR3, the DNA is TGTGCCAGCAGCGTGGGGGTTGATACGCAGTATTTT.

The genes are TRBV2 and TRBJ2-5; 10 nucleotides align to TRBD1. The germline V gene encodes CDR1 SNHLY and CDR2 FYNNEI. The CDR3 length is 18 residues. Trimming at V came to 2 bases and at J to 5 bases, leaving 14 bases not matched to a gene. The CDR3 spells CASSENIVTTGGPETQYF. The DNA for the CDR3 is TGTGCCAGCAGTGAAAATATCGTTACGACAGGGGGCCCGGAGACCCAGTACTTC.

The chain carries TRBV7-8 and TRBJ2-7, with D perhaps matching TRBD2 (5 bases). CDR1 SGHVS and CDR2 FQNEAQ come from the germline V gene. Trimming stripped 5 bases from V and 3 bases from J, with 8 bases between. The CDR3 has 12 residues. The CDR3 here is CASSPGDYEQYF. CDR3 DNA sequence: TGTGCCAGCAGCCCCGGGGACTACGAGCAGTACTTC.

The V call is TRBV10-2, the J call TRBJ2-7; no clear D gene. V dropped 3 bases and J dropped 0 bases, with 6 bases sitting between them. The CDR3 sequence is 13 residues long. The germline V gene encodes CDR1 WSHSY and CDR2 SAAADI. The CDR3, as DNA: TGCGCCAGCAGTGATGTAGCCTCCTACGAGCAGTACTTC. Its protein is CASSDVASYEQYF.

The chain joins TRBV30 to TRBJ1-6; 12 bases line up with TRBD1. The trim removed 5 bases at V and 10 bases at J, leaving 0 bases unmatched. The CDR3 is made up of 12 amino acids. Germline V gene data show CDR1 as GTSNPN and CDR2 as SVGIG (reference sequence). CDR3 residues: CAWGTGGSPLHF. CDR3 DNA sequence: TGTGCCTGGGGGACAGGGGGCTCACCCCTCCACTTT.

The chain joins TRBV27 to TRBJ2-5; D call uncertain. Trimming took 2 bases from V and 5 from J, leaving 12 bases between them. Germline CDR1 MNHEY, CDR2 SMNVEV (reference sequence). The CDR3 has 14 amino acids. CDR3 in amino acids: CASSLNGYGETQYF. CDR3 nucleotides: TGTGCCAGCAGTTTAAACGGCTACGGGGAGACCCAGTACTTC.

DNA for the CDR3: TGTGCCAGCAGCCCATATACCCACGAGCAGTACTTC. Encoded protein: CASSPYTHEQYF. This rearrangement joins TRBV28 to TRBJ2-7; D remains ambiguous. The germline V gene encodes CDR1 MDHEN and CDR2 SYDVKM. CDR3 length: 12 residues. Trimming removed 6 bases from V and 5 bases from J, with 11 bases in between.

This chain joins TRBV7-3 and TRBJ2-7; 7 bases match TRBD1. V was pared by 4 bases and J by 4 bases, with 10 bases of the junction left unmatched. The germline V gene encodes CDR1 SGHTA and CDR2 FQGTGA. This CDR3 is 15 amino acids long. The CDR3 sequence: CASSYLDRVGYEQYF. For the CDR3, the DNA is TGTGCCAGCAGCTACCTCGACAGGGTTGGGTACGAGCAGTACTTC.

This chain uses TRBV13 with TRBJ2-1; no definite D call. This CDR3 contains 12 residues. Per the germline V gene, CDR1 is PRHDT and CDR2 is FYEKMQ (reference sequence). V was shortened by 4 bases and J by 4 bases, with 5 bases between the two germline ends. The CDR3 protein is CASSSGYNEQFF. The CDR3 bases are TGTGCCAGCAGCTCCGGGTACAATGAGCAGTTCTTC.

The V and J genes are TRBV27 and TRBJ2-3; D is undetermined. Germline CDR1 MNHEY, CDR2 SMNVEV (reference sequence). V gave up 3 bases and J gave up 2 bases, with 15 bases separating them. This CDR3 is built from 16 residues. This CDR3 reads CASSLLTAVDTDTQYF. The DNA of the CDR3 is TGTGCCAGCAGTTTGTTAACAGCCGTAGACACAGATACGCAGTATTTT.